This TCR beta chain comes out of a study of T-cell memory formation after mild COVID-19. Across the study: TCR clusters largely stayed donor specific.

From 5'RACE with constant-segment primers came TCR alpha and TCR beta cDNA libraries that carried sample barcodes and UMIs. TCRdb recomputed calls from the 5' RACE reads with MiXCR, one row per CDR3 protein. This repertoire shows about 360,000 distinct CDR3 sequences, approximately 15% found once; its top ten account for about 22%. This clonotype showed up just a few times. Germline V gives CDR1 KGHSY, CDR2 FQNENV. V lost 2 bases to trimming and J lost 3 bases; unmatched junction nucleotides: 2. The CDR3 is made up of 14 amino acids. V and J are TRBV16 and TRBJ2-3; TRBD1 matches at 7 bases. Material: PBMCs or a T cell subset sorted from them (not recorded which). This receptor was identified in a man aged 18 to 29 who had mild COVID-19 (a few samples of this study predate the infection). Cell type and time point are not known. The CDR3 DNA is TGTGCCAGCAGCCAAAACAGGGGAACAGATACGCAGTATTTT. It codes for CASSQNRGTDTQYF.